One and the same sample provided the 18 T cell receptor beta chains below, sequenced in a study of identical twins. Each CDR3 protein gets one entry after TCRdb re-called the 5' RACE reads with MiXCR. The sample holds approximately 410,000 distinct CDR3 sequences; approximately 18% are singletons and the top ten take 9.5% to 15%. The sequenced material came from naive T cells sorted from blood. These receptors were collected from a man between 45 and 60 years old in good health.

This clonotype appeared a few times. V and J are TRBV24-1 and TRBJ1-5; D gene uncertain. Between the trimmed V and J ends, which lost 2 bases and 6 bases, there was a span of 13 bases. CDR1 and CDR2 from the germline V gene are KGHDR and SFDVKD. The CDR3 is 15 residues long. In nucleotides, the CDR3 is TGTGCCACCAGTGATTCGCGGAGGGCCAGTCAGCCCCAGCATTTT. It is translated as CATSDSRRASQPQHF.

There are a few counts of this clonotype. CDR3: CAISDPRGDRATLYF. The CDR3 bases are TGTGCCATCAGTGACCCTAGAGGGGACAGGGCGACCCTGTACTTC. J is TRBJ2-7 and V is TRBV10-3; 9 nucleotides agree with TRBD1. CDR3 length equals 15 residues. CDR1 is ENHRY, CDR2 SYGVKD, per germline. Losses at the gene ends were 3 bases for V and 12 bases for J; bases not matched to a gene: 15.

This clonotype was detected only a few times. This chain links TRBV6-2 or TRBV6-3 with TRBJ2-7, with a weak D call TRBD2 (6 bases). V was clipped by 0 bases and J by 6 bases, with 21 bases between them. The CDR3 spans 17 residues. CDR1 is MNHEY, CDR2 SVGEGT, per germline. This CDR3 reads CASSYSRGTQGWAEQYF. The CDR3 region has the DNA TGTGCCAGCAGTTACTCTCGCGGGACCCAGGGTTGGGCCGAGCAGTACTTC.

This clonotype was seen more than once but under ten times. The genes are TRBV10-3 and TRBJ1-5; TRBD1 is a possible D gene (5 bases). CDR3 size: 14 residues. With 3 bases removed from V and 5 bases from J, the gap between germline ends came to 11 bases. Germline V gene lookup returns CDR1 ENHRY and CDR2 SYGVKD. The CDR3 DNA follows: TGTGCCATCAGTGATGGGCCAGGGTATCAGCCCCAGCATTTT. Translating it yields CAISDGPGYQPQHF.

The gene calls are TRBV10-3 and TRBJ1-4; 7 bases line up with TRBD1. Losses at the gene ends were 6 bases for V and 6 bases for J; bases not matched to a gene: 7. CDR1 and CDR2 from the germline V gene are ENHRY and SYGVKD. CDR3 size: 14 residues. The CDR3 here is CAISPGQRHEKLFF. In DNA, the CDR3 is TGTGCCATCAGCCCGGGACAGAGACATGAAAAACTGTTTTTT.

This clonotype was counted between two and nine times. The chain links TRBV29-1 to TRBJ2-7; 8 positions agree with TRBD1. Germline lookup yields CDR1 SQVTM and CDR2 ANQGSEA. The CDR3 has 12 amino acids. V lost 6 bases, J lost 4 bases, and 5 bases stayed unmatched. CDR3: CSVHGQGYEQYF. DNA for the CDR3: TGCAGCGTCCATGGACAGGGTTACGAGCAGTACTTC.

This clonotype has a handful of counts. J is TRBJ1-3 and V is TRBV7-9; D is ambiguous. The CDR3 is made up of 15 amino acids. V shed 1 base and J shed 4 bases, with 11 bases lying between them. Per germline, CDR1 SEHNR and CDR2 FQNEAQ (reference sequence). CDR3 protein: CASSLEPVEGNTIYF. The CDR3 DNA follows: TGTGCCAGCAGCTTAGAGCCAGTGGAGGGAAACACCATATATTTT.

A note on this clonotype: Sequence at one end of the junction differs from germline and may be a read error. The rearrangement links TRBV20-1 to TRBJ1-5, with D uncertain. CDR1 DFQATT and CDR2 SNEGSKA come from the germline V gene (reference sequence). The CDR3 spans 12 residues. CDR3 sequence reads: CSASLSNRPQHF. The CDR3 nucleotides read TGCAGTGCTTCGTTGAGCAATCGGCCCCAGCATTTT.

This clonotype was found many times. V is TRBV7-9 and J is TRBJ2-7, with D maybe TRBD1 (6 bases). The CDR3 sequence is 17 residues long. V was shortened by 4 bases and J by 1 base, with 20 bases between the two germline ends. Germline lookup yields CDR1 SEHNR and CDR2 FQNEAQ (reference sequence). CDR3 in amino acids: CASSSKPGQNLSYEQYF. The CDR3 DNA reads as TGTGCCAGCAGCTCTAAACCCGGACAGAACTTATCCTACGAGCAGTACTTC. Drawing the rest from reference TRBV7-9 and TRBJ2-7, the complete variable domain is DTGVSQNPRHKITKRGQNVTFRCDPISEHNRLYWYRQTLGQGPEFLTYFQNEAQLEKSRLLSDRFSAERPKGSFSTLEIQRTEQGDSAMYLCASSSKPGQNLSYEQYFGPGTRLTVT.

There are a few counts of this clonotype. The V call is TRBV20-1, the J call TRBJ2-1, with no clear D. CDR1 is DFQATT and CDR2 is SNEGSKA in the germline V gene (reference sequence). V lost 7 bases and J 6 bases, leaving 13 bases between the germline ends. The CDR3 covers 12 residues. This CDR3 reads CSVVDSFNEQFF. The CDR3 DNA is TGCAGTGTGGTCGACTCGTTCAATGAGCAGTTCTTC.

This sequence joins TRBV3-1 and TRBJ2-1; 7 bases fit TRBD2. Germline V gene lookup returns CDR1 LGHDT and CDR2 YNNKEL (reference sequence). V shed 7 bases, J shed 9 bases, and the junction held 18 bases outside the gene matches. CDR3 length: 16 residues. CDR3 nucleotides: TGTGCCAGCACCCCACGTGGTGCGGGAGAGAAGGTTGAGCAGTTCTTC. Protein: CASTPRGAGEKVEQFF.

The chain employs TRBV5-1 and TRBJ1-1, with D possibly being TRBD1 (5 bases). The V gene's germline CDR1 is SGHRS and CDR2 YFSETQ. V lost 4 bases, J lost 2 bases, and 12 bases lay in between. This CDR3 contains 14 residues. DNA of the CDR3: TGCGCCAGCAGCCGGGGCGATTCTAACACTGAAGCTTTCTTT. Translation: CASSRGDSNTEAFF.

This clonotype was seen repeatedly, ten times or more. The J gene is TRBJ1-2, the V gene TRBV12-3 or TRBV12-4, with no clear D. V was pared by 1 base and J by 7 bases, with 10 bases between. This CDR3 region has 13 residues. CDR3 coding DNA: TGTGCCAGCAGTTTAGATGGTCAGCTTGGCTACACCTTC. Translated, it gives CASSLDGQLGYTF.

The chain recombines TRBV7-2 with TRBJ2-7; D ambiguous. Looked up from germline, CDR1 is SGHTA and CDR2 is FQGNSA. With 2 bases removed from V and 0 bases from J, the gap between germline ends came to 11 bases. This CDR3 is 15 amino acids long. CDR3 residues: CASSLTLRSSYEQYF. Written as DNA, the CDR3 is TGTGCCAGCAGCTTAACCTTGCGAAGCTCCTACGAGCAGTACTTC.

This clonotype was observed a few times. The chain is built from TRBV25-1 and TRBJ2-1, with D perhaps TRBD1 (6 bases). The CDR3 runs to 15 residues. The V end was cut by 5 bases, the J end by 7 bases, with 18 bases between. Germline CDR1 reads MGHDK; CDR2 reads SYGVNS. CDR3 DNA: TGTGCCAGCAGTCTTCAGGGGTGGGTGCGTAATGAGCAGTTCTTC. Translating it yields CASSLQGWVRNEQFF.

This clonotype has only a few counts. The chain carries TRBV5-1 and TRBJ2-2; 7 bases match TRBD2. This CDR3 region has 16 residues. Unmatched junction bases numbered 4, after V lost 2 bases and J lost 0 bases. Germline assignment: CDR1 SGHRS and CDR2 YFSETQ. Here the CDR3 reads CASSLMAGANTGELFF. The CDR3 region has the DNA TGCGCCAGCAGCTTAATGGCGGGGGCGAACACCGGGGAGCTGTTTTTT.

The chain recombines TRBV20-1 with TRBJ1-1, with TRBD1 as a possible D gene (5 bases). With 3 bases removed from V and 3 bases from J, the gap between germline ends came to 20 bases. Germline V CDR1 and CDR2: DFQATT, SNEGSKA (reference sequence). This CDR3 contains 16 residues. The CDR3 region is CSASESPGGLDTEAFF. CDR3 in DNA: TGCAGTGCTAGTGAATCGCCCGGGGGATTGGACACTGAAGCTTTCTTT.

J is TRBJ1-2 and V is TRBV4-2, with D hard to call. The CDR3 spans 15 residues. The V gene's germline CDR1 is LGHNA and CDR2 YNFKEQ. V lost 1 base and J 4 bases, leaving 13 bases between the germline ends. The CDR3 sequence: CASSQVFRGTYGYTF. The CDR3 nucleotides are TGTGCCAGCAGCCAAGTGTTCCGGGGTACCTATGGCTACACCTTC.